The 32 T cell receptor beta chains presented below share a single source sample, sequenced in a study of graft-versus-host responses after intestinal transplantation. Profiled with immunoSEQ multiplex PCR; TCRdb holds only in-frame clones, not every one. The repertoire holds over 45,000 clones, 90% to 95% seen once, with 0.35% to 0.45% in the top ten. These TCRs are of unknown antigen specificity. The input for sequencing was unstimulated CD4+ T cells sorted from spleen or lymph node cells, taken before transplant. The receptors here all came from a human donor who was the organ donor for an intestinal transplant.

The V call is TRBV5-1, the J call TRBJ1-4; 12 nucleotides match TRBD1. The germline V gene encodes CDR1 SGHRS and CDR2 YFSETQ. This CDR3 contains 16 residues. The junction had 11 bases not matched to a gene; V was cut back by 6 bases and J by 8 bases. The CDR3 DNA reads as TGCGCCAGCACCCGGGACAGGGGGCGCGTTGGAGAAAAACTGTTTTTT. Translated: CASTRDRGRVGEKLFF.

The gene calls are TRBV19 and TRBJ1-6; 11 bases agree with TRBD1. The J segment lost 9 bases and the V segment lost 7 bases, leaving 5 bases of the junction unmatched. The CDR3 contains 14 residues. Germline CDR1 is LNHDA and CDR2 is SQIVND (reference sequence). The CDR3 sequence is CASMPGQGGSPLHF. The CDR3 bases are TGTGCCAGTATGCCGGGACAGGGGGGTTCACCCCTCCACTTT.

This chain connects TRBV5-1 to TRBJ2-5; D perhaps matches TRBD2 (5 bases). The CDR3 extends over 15 amino acids. Germline loops: CDR1 SGHRS, CDR2 YFSETQ. V lost 0 bases to trimming and J lost 3 bases, with 12 bases between them. The CDR3 loop is CASSLGRVNKETQYF. CDR3 bases: TGCGCCAGCAGCTTGGGGCGGGTAAACAAAGAGACCCAGTACTTC.

The chain uses TRBV5-1 and TRBJ1-3, with no clear D. The germline V and J ends were trimmed by 4 bases and 0 bases, with 11 bases remaining between them. CDR1 and CDR2 (germline): SGHRS, YFSETQ. The CDR3 length is 15 residues. CDR3 DNA: TGCGCCAGCAGCCCAAGATCGGGCTCTGGAAACACCATATATTTT. It translates to CASSPRSGSGNTIYF.

The J gene is TRBJ2-7, the V gene TRBV11-3; the match to TRBD1 covers 7 bases. The ends lost 5 bases at V and 5 bases at J; junction bases unmatched: 9. Germline lookup yields CDR1 SGHNT and CDR2 YENEEA. This CDR3 is built from 14 residues. The CDR3 nucleotides are TGTGCCAGCAGCCCGGGACAGCCTTACCACGAGCAGTACTTC. Residues: CASSPGQPYHEQYF.

V is TRBV6-6 and J is TRBJ2-1; D is ambiguous. Looked up from germline, CDR1 is MNHNY and CDR2 is SVGAGI (reference sequence). V gave up 0 bases and J gave up 3 bases, with 3 bases separating them. This CDR3 spans 13 amino acids. The CDR3: CASSYSGYNEQFF. CDR3 coding DNA: TGTGCCAGCAGTTACTCAGGCTACAATGAGCAGTTCTTC.

The J gene is TRBJ2-1, the V gene TRBV19; D remains unclear. The germline gives CDR1 LNHDA, CDR2 SQIVND (reference sequence). The ends were cut back, 9 bases at V and 10 bases at J, with 4 bases in the middle. The CDR3 sequence is 8 residues long. The CDR3 DNA is TGTGCCAGCAACGAGCAGTTCTTC. It translates to CASNEQFF.

This sequence joins TRBV5-4 and TRBJ2-5, with 10 bases lining up with TRBD2. CDR1 and CDR2 from the germline V gene are SGHNT and YYREEE (reference sequence). The CDR3 loop spans 16 amino acids. V lost 2 bases, J lost 2 bases, and 6 bases stayed unmatched. The CDR3 protein is CASSFQRGGGQETQYF. As DNA, the CDR3 is TGTGCCAGCAGCTTCCAGCGGGGGGGTGGACAAGAGACCCAGTACTTC.

This clone was recorded only once. The chain is built from TRBV7-3 and TRBJ1-2, with TRBD1 identical over 10 bases. CDR3 length: 15 residues. J lost 7 bases, V lost 5 bases, and 10 bases had no gene match. Germline CDR1 and CDR2: SGHTA and FQGTGA. The CDR3 sequence is CASSPEPGQGLGYTF. CDR3 sequence (DNA): TGTGCCAGCAGCCCGGAACCGGGACAGGGGCTTGGCTACACCTTC.

The gene calls are TRBV7-2 and TRBJ2-5; 7 bases are shared with TRBD1. This CDR3 is 13 amino acids long. CDR1 SGHTA and CDR2 FQGNSA come from the germline V gene. With 5 bases clipped from V and 4 bases from J, the junction kept 4 bases outside the gene matches. CDR3 in DNA: TGTGCCAGCAGCCTCAGGGGGAGAGAGACCCAGTACTTC. This codes for CASSLRGRETQYF.

The chain carries TRBV6-1 and TRBJ1-2; no clear D gene. The germline V and J ends were trimmed by 10 bases and 8 bases, with 23 bases remaining between them. The CDR3 covers 14 residues. The V gene's germline CDR1 is MNHNS and CDR2 SASEGT. DNA of the CDR3: TGTGCCACCTCCATAGGGCCTATTTTTGGGGGCTACACCTTC. Its protein product is CATSIGPIFGGYTF.

V usage is TRBV12-5 and J usage is TRBJ1-1, with D possibly matching TRBD1 (5 bases). Germline lookup yields CDR1 LGHNT and CDR2 FRNRAP. With 0 bases removed from V and 1 base from J, the gap between germline ends came to 12 bases. CDR3 length: 16 amino acids. In nucleotides, the CDR3 is TGTGCTAGTGGTTTGGTGCTGTTGCAGGGGAACACTGAAGCTTTCTTT. Translated, it gives CASGLVLLQGNTEAFF.

The chain carries TRBV19 and TRBJ2-7; D might be TRBD2 (6 bases). In germline, CDR1 is LNHDA, CDR2 SQIVND (reference sequence). V shed 6 bases and J shed 4 bases, with 7 bases lying between them. This CDR3 is built from 11 residues. CDR3: CASSGGYEQYF. The CDR3 DNA is TGTGCCAGTAGCGGGGGATACGAGCAGTACTTC.

The chain recombines TRBV11-2 with TRBJ2-3, with TRBD2 identical over 8 bases. This CDR3 is 19 amino acids long. The germline V gene encodes CDR1 SGHAT and CDR2 FQNNGV. Trimming cost V 5 bases and J 3 bases; bases outside gene matches: 19. CDR3: CASSHPASGGARYTDTQYF. The DNA for the CDR3 is TGTGCCAGCAGCCACCCCGCGAGCGGGGGCGCGAGGTATACAGATACGCAGTATTTT.

The genes are TRBV7-2 and TRBJ2-7; 9 positions match TRBD2. CDR1 SGHTA and CDR2 FQGNSA come from the germline V gene. V was clipped by 2 bases and J by 5 bases; unmatched bases: 16. The CDR3 is 18 residues long. CDR3 loop: CASSLLGPRLAGKDEQYF. CDR3 sequence (DNA): TGTGCCAGCAGCTTACTTGGTCCCCGGCTAGCGGGGAAGGACGAGCAGTACTTC.

The rearrangement joins TRBV5-1 to TRBJ2-3, with D uncertain. Trimming stripped 0 bases from V and 3 bases from J, with 8 bases between. CDR1 is SGHRS and CDR2 is YFSETQ in the germline V gene. CDR3 length: 14 amino acids. The CDR3 loop reads CASSLEVSTDTQYF. The CDR3 DNA follows: TGCGCCAGCAGCTTGGAGGTCTCAACAGATACGCAGTATTTT. Complete variable domain (other parts from reference TRBV5-1 and TRBJ2-3): KAGVTQTPRYLIKTRGQQVTLSCSPISGHRSVSWYQQTPGQGLQFLFEYFSETQRNKGNFPGRFSGRQFSNSRSEMNVSTLELGDSALYLCASSLEVSTDTQYFGPGTRLTVL.

The rearrangement links TRBV7-3 to TRBJ2-6, with unresolved D. V lost 0 bases and J lost 3, with 3 bases in between. In germline, CDR1 is SGHTA, CDR2 FQGTGA. The CDR3 is 14 amino acids. The CDR3 here is CASSLTGGANVLTF. The CDR3 DNA is TGTGCCAGCAGCTTAACGGGTGGGGCCAACGTCCTGACTTTC.

This chain uses TRBV9 with TRBJ2-2, with D perhaps assigned TRBD1 or TRBD2 (5 bases each). Trimming pared 4 bases from V and 2 bases from J, leaving 9 bases between. Germline V lookup: CDR1 SGDLS, CDR2 YYNGEE. This CDR3 contains 14 residues. The CDR3 region is CASSRDPNTGELFF. CDR3 nucleotides: TGTGCCAGCAGCCGGGACCCCAACACCGGGGAGCTGTTTTTT. Full variable domain (rest looked up from reference TRBV9 and TRBJ2-2): DSGVTQTPKHLITATGQRVTLRCSPRSGDLSVYWYQQSLDQGLQFLIQYYNGEERAKGNILERFSAQQFPDLHSELNLSSLELGDSALYFCASSRDPNTGELFFGEGSRLTVL.

As to this clone: Other DNA sequences in this specimen translate into the identical CDR3. The chain is built from TRBV20-1 and TRBJ2-5; D unclear. CDR3 length equals 11 residues. Trimming left V 3 bases short and J 3 bases short, with 5 bases between. In germline, CDR1 is DFQATT, CDR2 SNEGSKA (reference sequence). CDR3 DNA: TGCAGTGCTAGCTCAGAAGAGACCCAGTACTTC. This translates into CSASSEETQYF.

This clone was detected only once. The chain recombines TRBV6-5 with TRBJ1-6; D is unclear. V was shortened by 0 bases and J by 7 bases, with 10 bases between the two germline ends. CDR1 is MNHEY and CDR2 is SVGAGI in the germline V gene. The CDR3 is 15 amino acids. CDR3 residues: CASSYSPNGNSPLHF. CDR3 DNA sequence: TGTGCCAGCAGTTACTCGCCTAACGGGAATTCACCCCTCCACTTT.

This clone was counted once. The chain joins TRBV20-1 to TRBJ2-1; perhaps TRBD2 as D (6 bases). CDR1 and CDR2 from the germline V gene are DFQATT and SNEGSKA (reference sequence). The CDR3 contains 11 residues. The V gene lost 5 bases and the J gene lost 10 bases, with 12 bases spanning the gap. The CDR3 is CSAGTAGEQFF. The CDR3 DNA reads as TGCAGTGCTGGGACTGCCGGGGAGCAGTTCTTC.

The V and J genes are TRBV6-5 and TRBJ1-3; D is ambiguous. The CDR3 sequence is 13 residues long. V lost 0 bases and J 10 bases, leaving 10 bases between the germline ends. Germline values: CDR1 MNHEY, CDR2 SVGAGI. CDR3 in DNA: TGTGCCAGCAGTTACTCGAATGGTGGGACCATATATTTT. Encoded protein: CASSYSNGGTIYF.

The chain employs TRBV27 and TRBJ1-6; D ambiguous. This CDR3 contains 14 residues. Germline V gene lookup returns CDR1 MNHEY and CDR2 SMNVEV (reference sequence). V was cut by 2 bases and J by 4 bases, with 6 bases left in between. The CDR3 DNA is TGTGCCAGCAGTTTAGGCCTGTATAATTCACCCCTCCACTTT. Translated, it gives CASSLGLYNSPLHF.

J is TRBJ1-2 and V is TRBV6-1; TRBD1 matches at 7 bases. Germline V gives CDR1 MNHNS, CDR2 SASEGT. With V trimmed by 2 bases and J by 6 bases, 9 bases remained unmatched. The CDR3 contains 15 residues. CDR3 region: CASSELRGREDGYTF. CDR3 nucleotides: TGTGCCAGCAGTGAACTAAGGGGGCGCGAAGATGGCTACACCTTC.

This clone was counted a single time. V and J are TRBV5-4 and TRBJ1-2; 7 bases align to TRBD1. The germline CDR1 and CDR2 sequences are SGHNT and YYREEE (reference sequence). With 5 bases clipped from V and 4 bases from J, the junction kept 11 bases outside the gene matches. The CDR3 covers 15 residues. As DNA, the CDR3 is TGTGCCAGCAGGGAGGGGACAGCACGGGGCTATGGCTACACCTTC. It yields the protein CASREGTARGYGYTF.

This rearrangement joins TRBV6-5 to TRBJ1-1, with D possibly TRBD1 on 6 matching bases. There are 14 residues in the CDR3. With 5 bases removed from V and 3 bases from J, the gap between germline ends came to 13 bases. Looked up from germline, CDR1 is MNHEY and CDR2 is SVGAGI. The CDR3 DNA is TGTGCCAGCAGTCGACGACAGGCCGACACTGAAGCTTTCTTT. Amino acids: CASSRRQADTEAFF.

CDR3 DNA: TGTGCCAGCAGCTTAGAACTAGCGGTGAACACCGGGGAGCTGTTTTTT. It codes for CASSLELAVNTGELFF. This sequence joins TRBV7-6 and TRBJ2-2, with 8 positions matching TRBD2. This CDR3 has 16 amino acids. Germline CDR1 reads SGHVS; CDR2 reads FNYEAQ. V was pared by 1 base and J by 1 base, with 2 bases of the junction left unmatched.

This clone was observed once. The same CDR3 can be traced to other DNA sequences in this sample. This chain uses TRBV19 with TRBJ2-7; 7 bases map to TRBD1. The CDR3 runs to 15 residues. V shed 5 bases and J 2 bases; nucleotides not matched to a gene: 9. The germline V gene has CDR1 LNHDA and CDR2 SQIVND (reference sequence). CDR3 residues: CASSVTGHPPYEQYF. The CDR3 DNA reads as TGTGCCAGTAGTGTGACAGGGCACCCTCCCTACGAGCAGTACTTC.

The count of this clone is one. This rearrangement joins TRBV4-1 to TRBJ2-2; TRBD1 might be the D (5 bases). Germline V gene lookup returns CDR1 MGHRA and CDR2 YSYEKL. V shed 0 bases and J shed 1 base, with 9 bases lying between them. This CDR3 is 16 amino acids long. The CDR3 coding sequence is TGCGCCAGCAGCCAAGAGGGGCGTCGGAACACCGGGGAGCTGTTTTTT. Residues: CASSQEGRRNTGELFF.

The chain recombines TRBV5-1 with TRBJ2-3; 12 positions agree with TRBD2. There are 15 residues in the CDR3. The V segment lost 2 bases and the J segment 7 bases; nucleotides outside the gene matches: 5. Germline loops: CDR1 SGHRS, CDR2 YFSETQ. The CDR3, as DNA: TGCGCCAGCAGCTTACTAGCGGGGGGTGAAAATACGCAGTATTTT. It specifies CASSLLAGGENTQYF.

The J gene is TRBJ2-2, the V gene TRBV7-3, with 9 bases fitting TRBD1. Germline V lookup: CDR1 SGHTA, CDR2 FQGTGA. The V and J ends lost 2 bases and 1 base, in that order; junction bases with no gene match: 2. The CDR3 is made up of 16 amino acids. The CDR3 protein is CASSLEGQGNTGELFF. For the CDR3, the DNA is TGTGCCAGCAGCTTAGAGGGACAGGGGAACACCGGGGAGCTGTTTTTT.

The rearrangement uses TRBV20-1 and TRBJ2-5; the D is unclear. The DNA end is a closer match to TRBJ2-7, so the J assignment may be wrong. Germline-derived CDR1 and CDR2 are DFQATT and SNEGSKA (reference sequence). The CDR3 contains 11 residues. CDR3 residues: CSARYSTEQYF. The CDR3, as DNA: TGCAGTGCTAGGTACAGCACCGAGCAGTACTTC.